This T cell receptor beta chain is from a study of blood T cells in healthy people across ages. Next came a second PCR, run for about 7 to 11 cycles, which used a sample-barcoded 5' primer along with a J-beta primer mix. One entry per CDR3 protein, called by TCRdb with MiXCR from the 5' RACE reads. Here the sample spans more than 550,000 distinct CDR3 sequences, 20% to 25% being singletons. Germline CDR1 is DFQATT and CDR2 is SNEGSKA (reference sequence). There are 18 residues in the CDR3. Trimming left V 4 bases short and J 5 bases short, with 27 bases between. At least ten counts were recorded for this clonotype.

The sequence was collected from a man in his 70s in good health. The sample consisted of blood. The V gene is TRBV20-1, the J gene TRBJ2-4; a weak D match, TRBD1 (5 bases). CDR3 sequence: CSANQDTLGAVVQNIQYF. The CDR3 region has the DNA TGCAGTGCTAATCAGGACACCCTTGGGGCCGTTGTTCAAAACATTCAGTACTTC.